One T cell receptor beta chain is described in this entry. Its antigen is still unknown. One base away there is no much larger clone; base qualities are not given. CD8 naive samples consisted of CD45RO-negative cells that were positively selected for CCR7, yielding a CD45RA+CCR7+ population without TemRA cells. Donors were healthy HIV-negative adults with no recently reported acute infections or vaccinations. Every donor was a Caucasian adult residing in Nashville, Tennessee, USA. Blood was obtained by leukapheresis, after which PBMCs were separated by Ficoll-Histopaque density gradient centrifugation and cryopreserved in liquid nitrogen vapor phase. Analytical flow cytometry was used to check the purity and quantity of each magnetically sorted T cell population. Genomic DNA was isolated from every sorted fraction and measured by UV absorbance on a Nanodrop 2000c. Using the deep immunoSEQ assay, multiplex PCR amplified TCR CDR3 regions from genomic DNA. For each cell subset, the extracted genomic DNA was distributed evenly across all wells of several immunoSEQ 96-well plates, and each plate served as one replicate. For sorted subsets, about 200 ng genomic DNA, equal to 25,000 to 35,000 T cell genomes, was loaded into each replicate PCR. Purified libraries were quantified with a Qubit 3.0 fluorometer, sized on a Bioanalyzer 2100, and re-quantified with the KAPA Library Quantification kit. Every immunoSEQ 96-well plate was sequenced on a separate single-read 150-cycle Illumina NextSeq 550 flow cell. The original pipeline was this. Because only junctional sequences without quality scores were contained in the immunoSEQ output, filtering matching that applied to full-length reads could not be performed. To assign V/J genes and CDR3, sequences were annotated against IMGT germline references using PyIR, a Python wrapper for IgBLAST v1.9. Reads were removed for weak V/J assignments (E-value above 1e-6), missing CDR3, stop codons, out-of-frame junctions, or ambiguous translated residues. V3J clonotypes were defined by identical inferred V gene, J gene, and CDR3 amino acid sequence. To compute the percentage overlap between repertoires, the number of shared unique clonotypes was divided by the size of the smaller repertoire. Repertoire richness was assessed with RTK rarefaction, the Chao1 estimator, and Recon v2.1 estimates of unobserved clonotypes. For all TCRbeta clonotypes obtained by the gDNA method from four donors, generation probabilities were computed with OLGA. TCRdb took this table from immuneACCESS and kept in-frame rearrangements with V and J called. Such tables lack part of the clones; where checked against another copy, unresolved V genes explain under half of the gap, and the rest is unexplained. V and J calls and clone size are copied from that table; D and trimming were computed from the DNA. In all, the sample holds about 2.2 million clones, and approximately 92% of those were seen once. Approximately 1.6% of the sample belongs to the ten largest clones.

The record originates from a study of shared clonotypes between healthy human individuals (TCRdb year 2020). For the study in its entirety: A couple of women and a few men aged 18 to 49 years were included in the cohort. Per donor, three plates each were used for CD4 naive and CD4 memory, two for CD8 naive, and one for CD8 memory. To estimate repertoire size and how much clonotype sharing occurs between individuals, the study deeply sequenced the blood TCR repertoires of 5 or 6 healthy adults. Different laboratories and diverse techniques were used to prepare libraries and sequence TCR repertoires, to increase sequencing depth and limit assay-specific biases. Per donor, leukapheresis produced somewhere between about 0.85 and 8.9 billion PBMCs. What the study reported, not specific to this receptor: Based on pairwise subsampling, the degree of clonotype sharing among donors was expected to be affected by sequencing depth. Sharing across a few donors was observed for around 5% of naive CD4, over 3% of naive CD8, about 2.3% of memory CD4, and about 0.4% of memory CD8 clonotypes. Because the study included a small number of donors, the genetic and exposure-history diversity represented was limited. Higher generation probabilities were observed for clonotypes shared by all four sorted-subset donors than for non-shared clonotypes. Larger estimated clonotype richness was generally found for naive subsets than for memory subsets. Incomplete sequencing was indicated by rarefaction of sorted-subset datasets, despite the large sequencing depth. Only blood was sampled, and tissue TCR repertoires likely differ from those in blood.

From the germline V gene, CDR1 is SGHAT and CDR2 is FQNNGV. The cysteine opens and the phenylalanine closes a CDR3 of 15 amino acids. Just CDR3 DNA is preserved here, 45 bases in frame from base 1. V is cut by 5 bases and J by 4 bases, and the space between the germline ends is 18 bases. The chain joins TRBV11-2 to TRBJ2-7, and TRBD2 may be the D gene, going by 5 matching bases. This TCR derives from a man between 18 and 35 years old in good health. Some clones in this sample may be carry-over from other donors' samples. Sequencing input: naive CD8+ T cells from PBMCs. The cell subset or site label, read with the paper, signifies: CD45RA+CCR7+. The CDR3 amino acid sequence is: CASSNQHEGMYEQYF. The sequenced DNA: TGTGCCAGCAGCAATCAACACGAGGGTATGTACGAGCAGTACTTC.